Listed here is a single T cell receptor beta chain. In the original workflow: Cell counts per sample came from amplifying reference gene primers. Profiled with immunoSEQ multiplex PCR; TCRdb holds only in-frame clones, not every one. The D gene and trimming were derived from the DNA, and the V and J assignments and clone size from that table. The repertoire holds about 250,000 clones, 65% to 85% seen once, with approximately 6% in the top ten. This specimen belongs to a study of blood T cell repertoires in COVID-19. Study-level background: Both acute and convalescent COVID-19 samples were obtained from the United States, Italy and Spain.

The ends lost 5 bases at V and 15 bases at J; junction bases unmatched: 17. The CDR3 contains 14 residues. Germline V CDR1 and CDR2: SGHRS, YFSETQ. The chain is built from TRBV5-1 and TRBJ2-1; 7 nucleotides agree with TRBD1. This TCR derives from an elderly man with acute or convalescent COVID-19. The sample was peripheral blood. The CDR3 loop is CASSPTFGTAFWFF. DNA for the CDR3: TGCGCCAGCAGTCCGACCTTTGGGACAGCTTTTTGGTTCTTC.